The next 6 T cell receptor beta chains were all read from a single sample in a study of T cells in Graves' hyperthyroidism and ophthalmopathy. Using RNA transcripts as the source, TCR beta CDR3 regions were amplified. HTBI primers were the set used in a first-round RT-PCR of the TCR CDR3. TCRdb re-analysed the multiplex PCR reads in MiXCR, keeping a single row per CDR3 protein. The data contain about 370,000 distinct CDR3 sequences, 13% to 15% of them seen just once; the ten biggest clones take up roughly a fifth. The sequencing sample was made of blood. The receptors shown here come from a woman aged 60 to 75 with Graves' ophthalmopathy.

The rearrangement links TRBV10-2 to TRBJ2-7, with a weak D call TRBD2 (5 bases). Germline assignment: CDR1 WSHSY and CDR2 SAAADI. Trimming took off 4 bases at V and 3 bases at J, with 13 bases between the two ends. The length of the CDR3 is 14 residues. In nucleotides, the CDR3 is TGCGCCAGCAGTGGGCCGGCAGCGGTCTACGAGCAGTACTTC. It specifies CASSGPAAVYEQYF.

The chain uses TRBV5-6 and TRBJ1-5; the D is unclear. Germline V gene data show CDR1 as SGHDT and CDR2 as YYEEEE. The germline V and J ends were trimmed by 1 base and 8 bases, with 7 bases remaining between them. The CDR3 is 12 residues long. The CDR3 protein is CASSLWREPQHF. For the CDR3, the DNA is TGTGCCAGCAGCTTGTGGAGGGAGCCCCAGCATTTT.

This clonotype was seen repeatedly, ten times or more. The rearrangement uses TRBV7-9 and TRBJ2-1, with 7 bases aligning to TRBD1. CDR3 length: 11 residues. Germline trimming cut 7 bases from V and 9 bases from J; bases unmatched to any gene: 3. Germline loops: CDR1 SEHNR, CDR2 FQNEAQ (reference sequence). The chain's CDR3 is CASNRQGEQFF. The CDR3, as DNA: TGTGCCAGCAACAGACAGGGTGAGCAGTTCTTC. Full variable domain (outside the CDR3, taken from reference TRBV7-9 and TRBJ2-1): DTGVSQNPRHKITKRGQNVTFRCDPISEHNRLYWYRQTLGQGPEFLTYFQNEAQLEKSRLLSDRFSAERPKGSFSTLEIQRTEQGDSAMYLCASNRQGEQFFGPGTRLTVL.

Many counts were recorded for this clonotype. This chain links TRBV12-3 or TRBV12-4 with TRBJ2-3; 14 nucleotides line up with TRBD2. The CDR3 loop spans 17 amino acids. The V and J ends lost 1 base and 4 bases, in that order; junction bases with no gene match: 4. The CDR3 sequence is CASSLGGTSGSADTQYF. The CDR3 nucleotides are TGTGCCAGCAGTTTAGGAGGGACTAGCGGGAGTGCAGATACGCAGTATTTT.

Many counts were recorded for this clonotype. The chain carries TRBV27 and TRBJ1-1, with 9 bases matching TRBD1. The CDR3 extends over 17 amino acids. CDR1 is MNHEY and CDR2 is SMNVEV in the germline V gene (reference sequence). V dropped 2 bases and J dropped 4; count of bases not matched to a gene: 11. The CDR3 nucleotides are TGTGCCAGCAGTTTAGGGAACAGGGGGCCGGAGGGCACTGAAGCTTTCTTT. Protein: CASSLGNRGPEGTEAFF.

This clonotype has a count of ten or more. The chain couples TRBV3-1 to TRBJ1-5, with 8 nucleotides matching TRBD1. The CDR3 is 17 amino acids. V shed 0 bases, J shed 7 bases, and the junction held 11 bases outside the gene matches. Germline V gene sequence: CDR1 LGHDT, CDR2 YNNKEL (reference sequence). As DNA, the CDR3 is TGTGCCAGCAGCCAAGATATGGGGACAGGCTCGCGGCAGCCCCAGCATTTT. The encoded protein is CASSQDMGTGSRQPQHF.